The 6 T cell receptor beta chains below were found in one sample sequenced in a study of tumor-infiltrating lymphocytes in primary liver carcinoma. TCR beta cDNA was made from roughly 450 ng total RNA with a constant-region primer. Three nested multiplex PCR rounds of slightly modified ARM-PCR generated TCR beta libraries. A C-beta reverse primer and TRBV1-TRBV30 forward primers served in each of the first two PCR rounds, at ten to eleven cycles apiece. TCRdb reprocessed the multiplex PCR reads with MiXCR, giving one entry per CDR3 protein. The table includes tens of thousands of distinct CDR3 sequences, 72% detected once. The approximately 20-31 mg bulk tissue piece was not sorted before simultaneous RNA and DNA extraction. The source material was liver tumor tissue from sampling region 1. Stated subset: tumor region T1, superior pole. Every receptor here comes from a man aged 40-49 years with primary liver carcinoma and hepatitis B virus infection.

On this clonotype itself: The junction departs from the called germline gene at one end, perhaps through a read error. The rearrangement joins TRBV6-6 to TRBJ1-5; 8 bases align to TRBD1. CDR1 is MNHNY and CDR2 is SVGAGI in the germline V gene (reference sequence). The CDR3 has 15 amino acids. CDR3 region: CASTAQSGGGQPQHF. The CDR3 coding sequence is TGTGCCAGTACCGCGCAGTCAGGGGGCGGGCAGCCTCAGCATTTT.

Details on this clonotype: Its ends do not fully match the called genes, so a read error is possible. The rearrangement joins TRBV4-1 to TRBJ1-1; D uncertain. Germline V CDR1 and CDR2: MGHRA, YSYEKL. The CDR3 extends over 17 amino acids. The CDR3 protein is CASSLKQLEEMNTEVFF. As DNA, the CDR3 is TGCGCCAGCAGCCTGAAACAGCTGGAGGAAATGAACACTGAAGTTTTCTTT.

Points on this clonotype: It is likely a read error, because the conserved phenylalanine at the end of the CDR3 is missing. V and J are TRBV29-1 and TRBJ2-1; 8 bases line up with TRBD1. Per germline, CDR1 SQVTM and CDR2 ANQGSEA. CDR3 size: 14 residues. V shed 7 bases and J 8 bases; nucleotides not matched to a gene: 13. The CDR3 here is CSGLPEQGVDEQFI. CDR3 nucleotides: TGCAGCGGATTGCCGGAACAGGGGGTAGATGAGCAGTTCATC.

This clonotype was seen at least ten times. The chain combines TRBV6-1 with TRBJ2-1, with D maybe TRBD2 (7 bases). The V gene lost 1 base and the J gene lost 10 bases, with 11 bases spanning the gap. The V gene's germline CDR1 is MNHNS and CDR2 SASEGT. The CDR3 has 13 residues. In DNA, the CDR3 is TGTGCCAGCAGTGAAGAGGGGGGGGGCGAGCAGTTCTTC. It translates to CASSEEGGGEQFF.

This clonotype was counted ten times or more. V usage is TRBV7-9 and J usage is TRBJ1-1; D is unresolved. Trimming pared 1 base from V and 7 bases from J, leaving 10 bases between. This CDR3 is 13 amino acids long. Germline V gene data show CDR1 as SEHNR and CDR2 as FQNEAQ (reference sequence). In DNA form, the CDR3 reads TGTGCCAGCAGCTTAGATCTTGCGGGTGAAGCTTTCTTT. This translates into CASSLDLAGEAFF.

Comment on this clonotype: As the CDR3 is not closed by the conserved phenylalanine or tryptophan, this likely results from a read error. This sequence joins TRBV6-1 and TRBJ2-5; no firm D call. Germline V gives CDR1 MNHNS, CDR2 SASEGT. V was pared by 6 bases and J by 4 bases, with 18 bases between. The CDR3 consists of 15 residues. CDR3 coding DNA: TGTGCCAGCAGGTCTGTAGCCGGAGTTCGAGAGACCCAGTACCTC. Amino acids: CASRSVAGVRETQYL.